This T cell receptor (beta chain) was identified in a study of beta chain features in type 1 diabetes. Study details: When patients were set against healthy donors, age, gender and cell yields were similar. In all, around 100 million sorted cells from all samples were analyzed. General study findings and limits: There was no resolution here of whether HLA type influences TCRB rearrangement.

The CDR3 contains 13 residues. The germline CDR1 and CDR2 sequences are MDHEN and SYDVKM. The J segment lost 2 bases and the V segment lost 11 bases, leaving 7 bases of the junction unmatched. This clone was counted at least ten times. Antigen: not known. Reverse transcribing all isolated RNA meant expressed TCRB transcripts were sequenced. The protocol was immunoSEQ multiplex PCR, while the TCRdb copy is restricted to in-frame clones and leaves out a portion. The table lists 850,000 to 900,000 clones, 15% to 20% of them singletons. Sorting gave populations that all exceeded 98% purity. The chain recombines TRBV28 with TRBJ1-1; 8 bases agree with TRBD1. This clonotype was obtained from a woman aged 18-29 years in good health. Sequenced: naive CD4+ T cells from blood. CDR3 bases: TGTGCCGGCCGGACAGGGCCAAACACTGAAGCTTTCTTT. This translates into CAGRTGPNTEAFF. The whole variable domain, filled in from reference TRBV28 and TRBJ1-1, reads DVKVTQSSRYLVKRTGEKVFLECVQDMDHENMFWYRQDPGLGLRLIYFSYDVKMKEKGDIPEGYSVSREKKERFSLILESASTNQTSMYLCAGRTGPNTEAFFGQGTRLTVV.